The entry below gives a single T cell receptor beta chain sequence along with its context. Clones were sequenced by immunoSEQ multiplex PCR, and TCRdb holds only the in-frame ones, with some missing. The repertoire includes some 760,000 clones, approximately 83% of them detected once, and 0.008% to 0.011% sits in the top ten. Germline trimming cut 1 base from V and 5 bases from J; bases unmatched to any gene: 10. The CDR3 sequence is 17 residues long. Germline V lookup: CDR1 LGHNA, CDR2 YSLEER. These data belong to a study of shared T cell receptors in the human thymus. A further study also used this sample, focusing on human thymus T cells. From that second work: In unrelated individuals, thymic repertoires overlapped highly, according to related research.

The chain combines TRBV4-3 with TRBJ1-1; 10 positions match TRBD1. The source is a girl less than two years old with a congenital heart defect. Sequenced: thymocytes. The CDR3 DNA reads TGCGCCAGCAGCCAAGTAGACAGGGGGCGCCCCGGGACTGAAGCTTTCTTT. Protein sequence: CASSQVDRGRPGTEAFF.